This TCR beta chain comes out of a study of control samples from healthy donors and cancer patients. Sequencing was performed with immunoSEQ multiplex PCR; in TCRdb, only in-frame clones are kept and a portion is missing. The sample yields more than 85,000 clones, approximately 84% seen once. This CDR3 has 15 residues. Germline V gene data show CDR1 as LNHDA and CDR2 as SQIVND (reference sequence). The V end lost 6 bases, the J end lost 0 bases, and 14 bases lay between the germline ends. The TCR sequence derives from an older man with lung cancer. This chain uses TRBV19 with TRBJ1-1; a weak D match, TRBD1 (5 bases). Sequenced: PBMCs. The chain's CDR3 is CASSTWGGVNTEAFF. In nucleotides, the CDR3 is TGTGCCAGTAGCACCTGGGGGGGAGTGAACACTGAAGCTTTCTTT.